This T cell receptor beta chain was found in a study of Ad26.COV2.S vaccination and SARS-CoV-2 variants. Turning to the study itself: Dosing was one shot or two shots 56 days apart. Regarding the study as a whole: Those who received vaccine or placebo ended up with similar non-spike TCR breadth.

Sequencing was performed with immunoSEQ multiplex PCR; in TCRdb, only in-frame clones are kept and a portion is missing. The sample consists of about 350,000 clones, around nine tenths of them appearing once. To note about this clone: Its antigen is not identified.

Treatment meaning: roughly 19 received Ad26.COV2.S at low or high dose, single or two shots; several received placebo; per-sample allocation not given. Following the first vaccine or placebo injection, samples were taken on day 63. Germline CDR1 is MDHEN and CDR2 is SYDVKM. V was cut by 1 base and J by 4 bases, with 14 bases left in between. The CDR3 totals 16 residues. The chain combines TRBV28 with TRBJ1-5, with D unclear. This TCR was recovered from a person aged 18 to 59 who received the Ad26.COV2.S COVID-19 vaccine or a placebo. Here the sequenced sample was peripheral blood, taken in a trial of Ad26.COV2.S vaccine versus placebo. CDR3 in amino acids: CASSLSGNSLNQPQHF. The CDR3 bases are TGTGCCAGCAGTTTATCCGGGAACAGCCTAAATCAGCCCCAGCATTTT.